A selection of T cell receptor beta chains follows, all from one sample in a study of blood T cell repertoires in COVID-19. Profiling relied on immunoSEQ multiplex PCR, and the TCRdb table lists in-frame clones only, not all of them. The sample comprises around 310,000 clones, almost 90% of which are singletons, and about 1% rests with the top ten. The sequenced sample consisted of peripheral blood. These receptors all come from a woman between 40 and 55 years old with COVID-19, enrolled during active disease. Both conserved end residues are part of each CDR3. Each record gives: D gene, V gene, clone size, J gene, CDR3 DNA, CDR3 protein. A D gene is named only where the DNA matches it firmly. The size field is filled for only some rows; it gives once, few, many or a size class.

d_gene: -; v_gene: TRBV5-1; abundance: -; j_gene: TRBJ1-1; CDR3nt: TGCGCCAGCAGCTCGCTAACAGGGCCTGACACTGAAGCTTTCTTT; CDR3aa: CASSSLTGPDTEAFF
d_gene: TRBD2; v_gene: TRBV5-4; abundance: -; j_gene: TRBJ2-3; CDR3nt: TGTGCCAGCAGCTGGGAGGGGCCGCCAGATACGCAGTATTTT; CDR3aa: CASSWEGPPDTQYF
d_gene: TRBD1; v_gene: TRBV6-6; abundance: -; j_gene: TRBJ2-7; CDR3nt: TGTGCCAGCAGTTCCGGGACAGGGGGGCAGTACTTC; CDR3aa: CASSSGTGGQYF
d_gene: TRBD2; v_gene: TRBV5-1; abundance: -; j_gene: TRBJ2-2; CDR3nt: TGCGCCAGCAGCCCGAGTGGCCTAGCGGGGGCCCGGTTCACCGGGGAGCTGTTTTTT; CDR3aa: CASSPSGLAGARFTGELFF
d_gene: -; v_gene: TRBV6-1; abundance: -; j_gene: TRBJ1-1; CDR3nt: TGTGCCAGCAGTGAACTAACTTACAGTGACACTGAAGCTTTCTTT; CDR3aa: CASSELTYSDTEAFF
d_gene: TRBD1; v_gene: TRBV7-8; abundance: -; j_gene: TRBJ1-1; CDR3nt: TGTGCCAGCAGCTATCTTACAGGGGGAGAAACTGAAGCTTTCTTT; CDR3aa: CASSYLTGGETEAFF
d_gene: -; v_gene: TRBV9; abundance: -; j_gene: TRBJ1-1; CDR3nt: TGTGCCAGCAGCTCTTTGATGGGGCGTAGGTTCCAGAACACTGAAGCTTTCTTT; CDR3aa: CASSSLMGRRFQNTEAFF
d_gene: TRBD1; v_gene: TRBV19; abundance: -; j_gene: TRBJ1-2; CDR3nt: TGTGCCAGAAAAAATGACCGGGACAGGGGGAGGAAGTATGGCTACACCTTC; CDR3aa: CARKNDRDRGRKYGYTF
d_gene: -; v_gene: TRBV30; abundance: -; j_gene: TRBJ1-2; CDR3nt: TGTGCCTGGACCCTCTCCTATGGCTACACCTTC; CDR3aa: CAWTLSYGYTF
d_gene: -; v_gene: TRBV5-5; abundance: -; j_gene: TRBJ1-1; CDR3nt: TGTGCCAGCAGCATATATAGGGGGACCACTGAAGCTTTCTTT; CDR3aa: CASSIYRGTTEAFF
d_gene: -; v_gene: TRBV29-1; abundance: -; j_gene: TRBJ1-1; CDR3nt: TGCAGCGTCGCCGCGCAAGCGCGAACTGAAGCTTTCTTT; CDR3aa: CSVAAQARTEAFF
d_gene: TRBD1; v_gene: TRBV28; abundance: -; j_gene: TRBJ1-2; CDR3nt: TGTGCCAGCAAGGAGGGACAGGGGGGTGGCTACACCTTC; CDR3aa: CASKEGQGGGYTF
d_gene: -; v_gene: TRBV24-1; abundance: -; j_gene: TRBJ1-5; CDR3nt: TGTGCCACCAGTGCCAACGGCAGGGGAAGCAATCAGCCCCAGCATTTT; CDR3aa: CATSANGRGSNQPQHF
d_gene: -; v_gene: TRBV5-6; abundance: -; j_gene: TRBJ1-3; CDR3nt: TGTGCCAGCCTCCCAGCCGGCGGGGACACCATATATTTT; CDR3aa: CASLPAGGDTIYF
d_gene: -; v_gene: TRBV7-3; abundance: -; j_gene: TRBJ2-1; CDR3nt: TGTGCCAGCAGCTTAAATCCCACAGGGAACAATGAGCAGTTCTTC; CDR3aa: CASSLNPTGNNEQFF
d_gene: -; v_gene: TRBV5-1; abundance: -; j_gene: TRBJ1-2; CDR3nt: TGCGCCAGCAGCTTGGGGGGTAGCGGCTCCGACATCAGGGGCTACACCTTC; CDR3aa: CASSLGGSGSDIRGYTF
d_gene: -; v_gene: TRBV2; abundance: -; j_gene: TRBJ1-2; CDR3nt: TGTGCCAGCAGTGAAGGGCAGTACTATGGCTACACCTTC; CDR3aa: CASSEGQYYGYTF
d_gene: TRBD2; v_gene: TRBV7-2; abundance: -; j_gene: TRBJ2-5; CDR3nt: TGTGCCAGCAGCTTCCAGCGGGGGGGAGAGACCCAGTACTTC; CDR3aa: CASSFQRGGETQYF
d_gene: TRBD1; v_gene: TRBV5-6; abundance: -; j_gene: TRBJ1-5; CDR3nt: TGTGCCAGCAGCTTGACAGGGGGACGCAATCAGCCCCAGCATTTT; CDR3aa: CASSLTGGRNQPQHF
d_gene: -; v_gene: TRBV3-1/TRBV3-2; abundance: few; j_gene: TRBJ1-2; CDR3nt: TGTGCCAGCAGCCATCCCGAGCGGGGGTCTGGCTACACCTTC; CDR3aa: CASSHPERGSGYTF
d_gene: TRBD2; v_gene: TRBV9; abundance: -; j_gene: TRBJ2-3; CDR3nt: TGTGCCAGCAGCGTAGCACCCGGGACTAGGGGAGATACGCAGTATTTT; CDR3aa: CASSVAPGTRGDTQYF
d_gene: -; v_gene: TRBV27; abundance: -; j_gene: TRBJ1-2; CDR3nt: TGTGCCAGCAGTCCCCGAGGTCCCTATGGCTACACCTTC; CDR3aa: CASSPRGPYGYTF
d_gene: TRBD2; v_gene: TRBV9; abundance: -; j_gene: TRBJ2-5; CDR3nt: TGTGCCAGCAGCTCAGGACTAGCGAACCAAGAGACCCAGTACTTC; CDR3aa: CASSSGLANQETQYF
d_gene: -; v_gene: TRBV7-8; abundance: once; j_gene: TRBJ2-2; CDR3nt: TGTGCCAGCAGCTCCGCCTGGACTGGGTCGTCCGGGGAGCTGTTTTTT; CDR3aa: CASSSAWTGSSGELFF
d_gene: TRBD1; v_gene: TRBV6-5; abundance: -; j_gene: TRBJ1-3; CDR3nt: TGTGCCAGCAGTTGGGGGACAGTTGGAAACACCATATATTTT; CDR3aa: CASSWGTVGNTIYF
d_gene: -; v_gene: TRBV7-2; abundance: -; j_gene: TRBJ1-1; CDR3nt: TGTGCCAGCAGCTTAGGGCTGGGCATGAACACTGAAGCTTTCTTT; CDR3aa: CASSLGLGMNTEAFF
d_gene: TRBD1; v_gene: TRBV5-4; abundance: -; j_gene: TRBJ1-6; CDR3nt: TGTGCCAGCAGCTTAGACAGGGCATCTAATTCACCCCTCCACTTT; CDR3aa: CASSLDRASNSPLHF
d_gene: TRBD2; v_gene: TRBV27; abundance: -; j_gene: TRBJ2-2; CDR3nt: TGTGCCAGCAGTTTAGCGGGCGGGAGGAACACCGGGGAGCTGTTTTTT; CDR3aa: CASSLAGGRNTGELFF
d_gene: TRBD1; v_gene: TRBV6-2/TRBV6-3; abundance: -; j_gene: TRBJ1-5; CDR3nt: TGTGCCAGCAGTTACTCGGGACAGAACAATCAGCCCCAGCATTTT; CDR3aa: CASSYSGQNNQPQHF
d_gene: TRBD2; v_gene: TRBV10-3; abundance: -; j_gene: TRBJ2-1; CDR3nt: TGTGCCATCAGTCCCAGCGGGAGCGCCAATGAGCAGTTCTTC; CDR3aa: CAISPSGSANEQFF
d_gene: TRBD1; v_gene: TRBV2; abundance: -; j_gene: TRBJ1-6; CDR3nt: TGTGCCAGCAGCCCACAACTTCGGGACAGGAATTCACCCCTCCACTTT; CDR3aa: CASSPQLRDRNSPLHF
d_gene: -; v_gene: TRBV16; abundance: -; j_gene: TRBJ2-3; CDR3nt: TGTGCCAGCAGCCAACTCGTCACAGCCCCCACAGATACGCAGTATTTT; CDR3aa: CASSQLVTAPTDTQYF
d_gene: -; v_gene: TRBV19; abundance: -; j_gene: TRBJ2-3; CDR3nt: TGTGCCAGTAGTTTGGGGCCGTTCACAGATACGCAGTATTTT; CDR3aa: CASSLGPFTDTQYF
d_gene: TRBD1; v_gene: TRBV19; abundance: -; j_gene: TRBJ2-5; CDR3nt: TGTGCCAGTAGTATAGTTCGTCGGGCAGGGGGAAAAGAGACCCAGTACTTC; CDR3aa: CASSIVRRAGGKETQYF
d_gene: -; v_gene: TRBV24-1; abundance: -; j_gene: TRBJ2-2; CDR3nt: TGTGCCACAGCAATTTCAAACACCGGGGAGCTGTTTTTT; CDR3aa: CATAISNTGELFF
d_gene: -; v_gene: TRBV6-2/TRBV6-3; abundance: -; j_gene: TRBJ2-5; CDR3nt: TGTGCCAGCAGTTACTCAGAGAGTACAAAGGAGGAGACCCAGTACTTC; CDR3aa: CASSYSESTKEETQYF